Presented here are 25 T cell receptor beta chains from one specimen sequenced in a study of T cell repertoires in cytomegalovirus infection. Antigen specificity for these receptors is unknown. In TCRdb, the reads were re-called with MiXCR into one record per CDR3 protein. The sample shows about 920,000 distinct CDR3 sequences, approximately 31% of them seen only once. Specimen: cultured CD8+ T cells from PBMCs, collected from culture after CMV antigen stimulation. The receptors come from a human donor in good health (CMV status not recorded). Some clones in this sample may be carry-over from other donors' samples.

This clonotype has a handful of counts. The genes are TRBV7-2 and TRBJ1-1; D is possibly TRBD1 (5 bases). Germline loops: CDR1 SGHTA, CDR2 FQGNSA. The CDR3 totals 12 residues. Trimming removed 6 bases at V and 0 bases at J, with 5 bases between. The CDR3 DNA follows: TGTGCCAGCAGGGGGGTGAACACTGAAGCTTTCTTT. Its translation is CASRGVNTEAFF.

This clonotype has a count of ten or more. V is TRBV7-8 and J is TRBJ2-1, with 8 nucleotides matching TRBD2. Per the germline V gene, CDR1 is SGHVS and CDR2 is FQNEAQ. This CDR3 is 15 amino acids long. The V gene end was trimmed by 3 bases and the J gene end by 4 bases; junction bases not matched to a gene: 5. Here the CDR3 DNA reads TGTGCCAGCAGCTTGTCAGCGGGAGCTTACAATGAGCAGTTCTTC. Protein product: CASSLSAGAYNEQFF.

In this sample, this clonotype turned up a few times. This chain connects TRBV15 to TRBJ1-2, with D tentatively TRBD1 (6 bases). This CDR3 has 15 amino acids. Trimming left V 0 bases short and J 7 bases short, with 15 bases between. Germline V CDR1 and CDR2: LNHNV, YYDKDF (reference sequence). The CDR3 region has the DNA TGTGCCACCAGCAGAGATCGGGGGGCTTCTTTTGGCTACACCTTC. It specifies CATSRDRGASFGYTF.

A remark on this clonotype: At one end the junction does not follow the germline gene, possibly because of a read error. The chain recombines TRBV7-9 with TRBJ1-5, with 7 nucleotides matching TRBD1. Per germline, CDR1 SEHNR and CDR2 FQNEAQ (reference sequence). The CDR3 runs to 14 residues. This chain's CDR3 is CVSSGDRGNQPQHF. The CDR3 nucleotides are TGTGTCAGCAGCGGGGACAGAGGAAATCAGCCCCAGCATTTT.

V and J are TRBV6-2 or TRBV6-3 and TRBJ1-1; D remains ambiguous. Germline V gives CDR1 MNHEY, CDR2 SVGEGT. The CDR3 has 13 residues. Trimming left V 5 bases short and J 1 base short, with 8 bases between. CDR3 in amino acids: CASSREANTEAFF. The CDR3 DNA reads TGTGCCAGCAGTCGGGAGGCGAACACTGAAGCTTTCTTT.

CDR3 coding DNA: TGTGCCAGCAGCGGGAAGGGACAGTCTTCTAATGAAAAACTGTTTTTT. Translated: CASSGKGQSSNEKLFF. The genes are TRBV5-4 and TRBJ1-4, with TRBD1 matching 7 bases. Germline loops: CDR1 SGHNT, CDR2 YYREEE (reference sequence). Trimming removed 4 bases from V and 3 bases from J; junction bases left unmatched: 9. The CDR3 spans 16 residues.

In the case of this clonotype: A read error may be the cause here, since a much bigger clone is one base away. The chain is built from TRBV7-6 and TRBJ2-2, with 11 bases lining up with TRBD1. CDR3 length: 16 residues. Germline V gene data show CDR1 as SGHVS and CDR2 as FNYEAQ. Trimming at V came to 2 bases and at J to 7 bases, leaving 6 bases not matched to a gene. As DNA, the CDR3 is TGTGCCAGCAGCTTATCGGGACAGGGGGTCGGCGGGGAGCTGTTTTTT. It yields the protein CASSLSGQGVGGELFF.

This clonotype has at least ten counts. The chain has TRBV27 and TRBJ2-3; 9 bases align to TRBD2. V lost 5 bases, J lost 5 bases, and 8 bases stayed unmatched. Germline V gene lookup returns CDR1 MNHEY and CDR2 SMNVEV (reference sequence). The CDR3 loop spans 15 amino acids. CDR3 amino acids: CASSLLAGRGDTQYF. The CDR3 bases are TGTGCCAGCAGTCTCCTAGCGGGGCGGGGAGATACGCAGTATTTT.

This clonotype was counted between two and nine times. V gene TRBV19 combines with J gene TRBJ2-7, with a tentative D call TRBD1 (5 bases). From germline, CDR1 is LNHDA and CDR2 SQIVND (reference sequence). The CDR3 has 14 residues. Trimming took 10 bases from V and 0 from J, leaving 16 bases between them. The CDR3 nucleotides are TGTGCCACCTCGGTAGGGGAAGGCTCCTACGAGCAGTACTTC. Its translation is CATSVGEGSYEQYF.

CDR3 loop: CASMLSSYNEQFF. The CDR3 region has the DNA TGTGCCAGCATGCTCAGCTCCTACAATGAGCAGTTCTTC. The V call is TRBV27, the J call TRBJ2-1; D is undetermined. CDR3 length equals 13 residues. Germline loops: CDR1 MNHEY, CDR2 SMNVEV (reference sequence). Trimming shortened V by 7 bases and J by 0 bases, and 7 bases separated the two germline ends.

There are a few counts of this clonotype. The chain couples TRBV7-9 to TRBJ2-1, with a weak D call TRBD2 (6 bases). CDR1 and CDR2 (germline): SEHNR, FQNEAQ (reference sequence). The V end lost 5 bases, the J end lost 7 bases, and 15 bases lay between the germline ends. This CDR3 spans 14 amino acids. The CDR3 loop is CASSQPTRSNEQFF. CDR3 coding DNA: TGTGCCAGCAGCCAACCGACTAGGTCAAATGAGCAGTTCTTC.

This clonotype appeared a few times. The chain joins TRBV6-2 or TRBV6-3 to TRBJ1-1; D not resolved. Trimming removed 4 bases from V and 2 bases from J, with 11 bases in between. Germline assignment: CDR1 MNHEY and CDR2 SVGEGT. This CDR3 is 14 amino acids long. CDR3: CASSLAGINTEAFF. The CDR3 DNA sequence: TGTGCCAGCAGTTTGGCAGGAATTAACACTGAAGCTTTCTTT.

This clonotype was seen ten or more times. The CDR3 DNA sequence: TGTGCCAGCAGCTTAACGGGCAGGGAGTACAGCAATCAGCCCCAGCATTTT. Translated, it gives CASSLTGREYSNQPQHF. This rearrangement joins TRBV7-6 to TRBJ1-5; possibly TRBD1 for D (5 bases). Germline V gene data show CDR1 as SGHVS and CDR2 as FNYEAQ. V lost 2 bases and J 1 base, leaving 15 bases between the germline ends. There are 17 residues in the CDR3.

This clonotype appeared once. The gene calls are TRBV12-3 or TRBV12-4 and TRBJ2-2, with 9 bases aligning to TRBD1. J gave up 6 bases and V 0 bases, and 5 bases lay outside the gene matches. The CDR3 runs 16 residues. In DNA form, the CDR3 reads TGTGCCAGCAGTTTAGCGGACAGGGGTGAGGCCGGGGAGCTGTTTTTT. This translates into CASSLADRGEAGELFF.

The chain joins TRBV27 to TRBJ2-1; 11 bases map to TRBD2. CDR1 and CDR2 (germline): MNHEY, SMNVEV (reference sequence). The CDR3 has 16 amino acids. J was trimmed by 3 bases and V by 8 bases; bases with no gene match: 9. CDR3 nucleotides: TGTGCCAGCTGGATTAGCGGGGGGGCTGACTACAATGAGCAGTTCTTC. It codes for CASWISGGADYNEQFF.

The chain joins TRBV10-3 to TRBJ2-1; 7 bases align to TRBD1. Germline-derived CDR1 and CDR2 are ENHRY and SYGVKD. Trimming cost V 10 bases and J 0 bases; bases outside gene matches: 9. The CDR3 length is 15 residues. The CDR3 loop is CATEPGQSSYNEQFF. The CDR3 region has the DNA TGTGCCACCGAACCGGGACAGTCCTCCTACAATGAGCAGTTCTTC.

This clonotype has a handful of counts. V gene TRBV5-6 combines with J gene TRBJ1-6; tentative D call: TRBD1 (5 bases). With 3 bases removed from V and 7 bases from J, the gap between germline ends came to 11 bases. The CDR3 extends over 14 amino acids. Germline loops: CDR1 SGHDT, CDR2 YYEEEE. The CDR3: CASSSGGFNSPLHF. The CDR3, as DNA: TGTGCCAGCAGCTCTGGGGGTTTCAATTCACCCCTCCACTTT.

This clonotype was picked up a small number of times. The CDR3 here is CASSTPGGRGPRNTGELFF. CDR3 in DNA: TGTGCCAGCAGCACGCCGGGGGGCAGGGGGCCCCGTAACACCGGGGAGCTGTTTTTT. The chain employs TRBV7-9 and TRBJ2-2, with D perhaps matching TRBD1 (8 bases). V lost 5 bases and J lost 2, with 24 bases in between. The CDR3 loop spans 19 amino acids. The germline V gene has CDR1 SEHNR and CDR2 FQNEAQ (reference sequence).

This clonotype was recorded at least ten times. The chain uses TRBV4-1 and TRBJ1-1, with 7 bases lining up with TRBD1. V gave up 4 bases and J gave up 2 bases; unmatched junction bases: 4. CDR3 length: 14 residues. CDR1 and CDR2 (germline): MGHRA, YSYEKL. CDR3: CASSPDRANTEAFF. CDR3 nucleotides: TGCGCCAGCAGCCCCGACAGGGCAAACACTGAAGCTTTCTTT.

This clonotype was counted between two and nine times. The chain uses TRBV29-1 and TRBJ2-7; no clear D. V was pared by 7 bases and J by 4 bases, with 11 bases between. This CDR3 contains 11 residues. Germline V gives CDR1 SQVTM, CDR2 ANQGSEA. The CDR3 loop reads CSAVEGYEQYV. CDR3 nucleotides: TGCAGCGCTGTCGAAGGGTACGAGCAGTACGTC.

For this clonotype: This may be a read error, as it is one base from a much larger clone. No DNA is shown, since the ends of the CDR3 on it are uncertain; the CDR3 is the one TCRdb lists. This rearrangement joins TRBV7-6 to TRBJ1-1; no DNA check was done on the table's D call, TRBD1. The CDR3 is made up of 16 amino acids, end residues included. CDR1 SGHVS and CDR2 FNYEAQ come from the germline V gene. CDR3: CASSFGQGAMNTEASF.

The chain employs TRBV12-3 or TRBV12-4 and TRBJ1-5; 11 bases agree with TRBD1. This CDR3 spans 15 amino acids. Losses at the gene ends were 4 bases for V and 7 bases for J; bases not matched to a gene: 6. Here the CDR3 reads CASSSRDRGIQPQHF. DNA for the CDR3: TGTGCCAGCAGTTCGCGGGACAGGGGGATACAGCCCCAGCATTTT.

This clonotype came up a few times. This chain joins TRBV7-2 and TRBJ2-7; TRBD2 might be the D (6 bases). V lost 8 bases and J lost 7, with 12 bases in between. The CDR3 is 11 residues long. Germline-derived CDR1 and CDR2 are SGHTA and FQGNSA. CDR3 sequence (DNA): TGTGCCAGCCAGGCGGGACGGGAGCAGTACTTC. It is translated as CASQAGREQYF.

The chain employs TRBV27 and TRBJ2-6, with 7 bases lining up with TRBD1. The CDR3 has 17 amino acids. The J segment lost 0 bases and the V segment lost 3 bases, leaving 5 bases of the junction unmatched. The germline CDR1 and CDR2 sequences are MNHEY and SMNVEV (reference sequence). CDR3 sequence (DNA): TGTGCCAGCAGTTTTGCCAGGGGGATCTCTGGGGCCAACGTCCTGACTTTC. It specifies CASSFARGISGANVLTF.

The chain has TRBV6-5 and TRBJ2-2, with 12 nucleotides matching TRBD1. Germline V gene sequence: CDR1 MNHEY, CDR2 SVGAGI. V dropped 2 bases and J dropped 7; count of bases not matched to a gene: 2. This CDR3 contains 15 residues. The CDR3 region has the DNA TGTGCCAGCAGTTACGGGACAGGGGGCCTCGGGGAGCTGTTTTTT. It translates to CASSYGTGGLGELFF.